This T cell receptor beta chain comes out of a study of T-cell reconstitution after alpha-beta-depleted transplantation in children. Findings and limits, study-wide: Reports say that about two months after transplant, the alpha-beta T cells came out of several hundred graft clones that had expanded. Diversity of TCRbeta at day 60 was high in some patients, arising from surviving recipient T cells and thymic progenitors. Most T-cell counts and diversity one year after the transplant came from T cells that were newly produced.

This clonotype was recorded at least ten times. Its antigen is still unknown. Unique molecular identifiers were incorporated into the prepared TCRbeta library. From the PCR reads, TCRdb called clonotypes with MiXCR, one entry per CDR3 protein. This table has 250,000 to 300,000 distinct CDR3 sequences, 6.5% to 9% appearing once. The CDR3 consists of 11 residues. Germline CDR1 SQVTM, CDR2 ANQGSEA. V was clipped by 0 bases and J by 5 bases, with 4 bases between them. The specimen was peripheral blood, collected 360 days after TCRalphabeta/CD19-depleted stem cell transplant. The chain joins TRBV29-1 to TRBJ2-5; no clear D. This clonotype was sampled from a female patient aged 2 to 10 who had a stem cell transplant for Fanconi anemia, so the T cells may come from the graft donor. Written as DNA, the CDR3 is TGCAGCGTTGAAGAGCGGGAGACCCAGTACTTC. Encoded protein: CSVEERETQYF.